This T cell receptor beta chain was identified during a study of blood T cell repertoires in COVID-19. Measured with immunoSEQ multiplex PCR; TCRdb has only the in-frame clones, and not every one. The table includes 120,000 to 150,000 clones, approximately 80% detected once. V lost 3 bases, J lost 5 bases, and 8 bases lay in between. This CDR3 is 13 amino acids long. Sequenced sample: peripheral blood. The clonotype comes from a human donor in a cohort sampled during active COVID-19. The J gene is TRBJ1-3, the V gene TRBV12-3 or TRBV12-4, with D maybe TRBD1 (6 bases). CDR3 coding DNA: TGTGCCAGCAGTTTGGACAGCCGAAACACCATATATTTT. It encodes CASSLDSRNTIYF.